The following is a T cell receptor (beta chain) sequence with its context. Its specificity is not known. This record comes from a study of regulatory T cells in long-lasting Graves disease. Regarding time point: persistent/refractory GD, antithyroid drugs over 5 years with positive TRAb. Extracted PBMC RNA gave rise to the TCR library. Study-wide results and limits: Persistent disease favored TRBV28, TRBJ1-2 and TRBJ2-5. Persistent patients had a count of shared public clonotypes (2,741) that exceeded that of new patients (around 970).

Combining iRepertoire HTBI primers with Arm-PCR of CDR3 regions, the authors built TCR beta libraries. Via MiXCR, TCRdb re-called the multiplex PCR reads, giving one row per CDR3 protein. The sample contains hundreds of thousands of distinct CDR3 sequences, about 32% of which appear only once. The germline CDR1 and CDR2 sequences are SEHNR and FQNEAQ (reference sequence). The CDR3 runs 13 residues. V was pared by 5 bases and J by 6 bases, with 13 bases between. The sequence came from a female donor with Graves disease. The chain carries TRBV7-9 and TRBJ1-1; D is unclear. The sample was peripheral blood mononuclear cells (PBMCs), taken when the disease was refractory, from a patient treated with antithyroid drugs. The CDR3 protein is CASSDPWEAEAFF. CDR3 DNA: TGTGCCAGCAGCGATCCCTGGGAGGCTGAAGCTTTCTTT.